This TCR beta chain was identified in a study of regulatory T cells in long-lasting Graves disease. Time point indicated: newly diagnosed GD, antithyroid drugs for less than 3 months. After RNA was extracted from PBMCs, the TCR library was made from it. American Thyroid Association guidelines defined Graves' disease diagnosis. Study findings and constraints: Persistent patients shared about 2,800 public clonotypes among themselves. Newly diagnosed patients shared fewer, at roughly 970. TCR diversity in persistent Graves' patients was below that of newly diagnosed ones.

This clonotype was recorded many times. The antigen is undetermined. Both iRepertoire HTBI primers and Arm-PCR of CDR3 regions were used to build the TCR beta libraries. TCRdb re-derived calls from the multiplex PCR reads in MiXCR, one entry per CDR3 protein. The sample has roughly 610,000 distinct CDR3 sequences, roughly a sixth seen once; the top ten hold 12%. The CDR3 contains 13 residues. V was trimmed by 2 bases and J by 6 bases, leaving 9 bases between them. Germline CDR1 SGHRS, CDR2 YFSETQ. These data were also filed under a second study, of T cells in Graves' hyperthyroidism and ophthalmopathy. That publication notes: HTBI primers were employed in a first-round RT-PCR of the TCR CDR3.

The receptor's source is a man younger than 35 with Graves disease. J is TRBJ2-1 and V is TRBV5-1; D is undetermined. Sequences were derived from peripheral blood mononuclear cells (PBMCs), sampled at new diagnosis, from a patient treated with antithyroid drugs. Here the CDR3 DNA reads TGCGCCAGCAGCTTAGGTTGGGGCAATGAGCAGTTCTTC. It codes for CASSLGWGNEQFF.